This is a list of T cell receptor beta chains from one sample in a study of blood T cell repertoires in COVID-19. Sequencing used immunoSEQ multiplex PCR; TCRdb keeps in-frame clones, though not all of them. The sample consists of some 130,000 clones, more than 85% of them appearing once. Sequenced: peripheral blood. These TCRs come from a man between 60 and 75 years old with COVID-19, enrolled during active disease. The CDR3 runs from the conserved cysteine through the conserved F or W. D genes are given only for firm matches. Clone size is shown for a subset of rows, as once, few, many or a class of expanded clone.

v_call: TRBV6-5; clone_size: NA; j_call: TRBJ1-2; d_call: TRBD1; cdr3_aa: CASRPGTGAAYGYTF; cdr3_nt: TGTGCCAGCAGGCCCGGGACAGGGGCCGCCTATGGCTACACCTTC
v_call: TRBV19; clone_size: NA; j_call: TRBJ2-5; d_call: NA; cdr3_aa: CASSLTPTAKETQYF; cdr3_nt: TGTGCCAGTAGTTTGACTCCAACTGCTAAAGAGACCCAGTACTTC
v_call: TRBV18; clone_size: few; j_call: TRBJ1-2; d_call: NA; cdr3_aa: CASSPPGVPGVYGYTF; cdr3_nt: TGTGCCAGCTCACCACCAGGGGTGCCGGGGGTCTATGGCTACACCTTC
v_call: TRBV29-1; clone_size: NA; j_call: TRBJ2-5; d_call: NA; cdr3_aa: CSASTGQETQYF; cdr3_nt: TGCAGCGCCTCCACAGGGCAGGAGACCCAGTACTTC
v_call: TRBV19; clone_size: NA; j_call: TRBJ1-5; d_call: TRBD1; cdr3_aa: CASTPDRGGNQPQHF; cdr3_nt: TGTGCCAGTACCCCAGACAGGGGTGGCAATCAGCCCCAGCATTTT
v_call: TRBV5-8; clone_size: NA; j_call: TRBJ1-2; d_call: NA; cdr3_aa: CASSLMLSNGYTF; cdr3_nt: TGTGCCAGCAGCTTGATGCTATCCAATGGCTACACCTTC
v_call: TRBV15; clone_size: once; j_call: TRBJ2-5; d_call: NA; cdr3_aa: CATSRDQGQETQYF; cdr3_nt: TGTGCCACCAGCAGAGACCAGGGACAAGAGACCCAGTACTTC
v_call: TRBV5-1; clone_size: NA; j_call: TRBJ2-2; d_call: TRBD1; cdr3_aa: CASSWGQGSTGELFF; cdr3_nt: TGCGCCAGCAGCTGGGGACAGGGAAGCACCGGGGAGCTGTTTTTT
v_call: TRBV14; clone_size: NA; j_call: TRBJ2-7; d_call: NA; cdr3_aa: CASSQGERFLYEQYF; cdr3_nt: TGTGCCAGCAGCCAAGGGGAGCGGTTTCTCTACGAGCAGTACTTC
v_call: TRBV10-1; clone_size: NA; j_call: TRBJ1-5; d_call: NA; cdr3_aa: CASRQGIRGNQPQHF; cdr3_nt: TGCGCCAGCAGACAGGGTATTAGAGGCAATCAGCCCCAGCATTTT
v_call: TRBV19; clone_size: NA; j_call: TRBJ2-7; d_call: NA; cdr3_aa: CASSIAGYGGEQYF; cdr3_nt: TGTGCCAGTAGTATCGCGGGCTACGGGGGCGAGCAGTACTTC
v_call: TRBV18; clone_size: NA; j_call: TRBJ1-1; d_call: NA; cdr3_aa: CASSPDLKGRNTEAFF; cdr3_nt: TGTGCCAGCTCACCGGATCTCAAAGGGAGAAACACTGAAGCTTTCTTT
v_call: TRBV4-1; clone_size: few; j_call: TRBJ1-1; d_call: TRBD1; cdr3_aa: CASRNPTGTGERNEAFF; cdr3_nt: TGCGCCAGCAGGAACCCAACCGGGACAGGGGAAAGAAATGAAGCTTTCTTT
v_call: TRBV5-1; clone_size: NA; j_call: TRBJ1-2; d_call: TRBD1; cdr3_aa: CASSFDRDGYTF; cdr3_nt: TGCGCCAGCAGCTTCGACAGGGATGGCTACACCTTC
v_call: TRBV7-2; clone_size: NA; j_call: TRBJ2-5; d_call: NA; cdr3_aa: CASSPRARETQYF; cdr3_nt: TGTGCCAGCAGCCCCAGGGCCCGGGAGACCCAGTACTTC
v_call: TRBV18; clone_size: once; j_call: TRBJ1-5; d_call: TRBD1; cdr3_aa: CASSPTATGAFQPQHF; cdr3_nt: TGTGCCAGCTCACCTACCGCGACAGGGGCCTTTCAGCCCCAGCATTTT
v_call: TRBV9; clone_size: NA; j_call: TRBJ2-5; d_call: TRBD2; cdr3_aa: CASSVATGGETQYF; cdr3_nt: TGTGCCAGCAGCGTAGCTACGGGGGGAGAGACCCAGTACTTC
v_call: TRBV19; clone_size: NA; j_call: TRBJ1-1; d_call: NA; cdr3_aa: CASSIGVVNTEAFF; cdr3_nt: TGTGCCAGTAGTATCGGGGTAGTGAACACTGAAGCTTTCTTT
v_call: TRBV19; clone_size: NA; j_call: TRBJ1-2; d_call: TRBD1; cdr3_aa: CASSNPGQGSYGYTF; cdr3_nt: TGTGCCAGTAGTAACCCGGGACAGGGGAGCTATGGCTACACCTTC
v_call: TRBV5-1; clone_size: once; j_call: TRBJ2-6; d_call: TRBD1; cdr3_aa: CASRPVTGGSGANVLTF; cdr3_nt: TGCGCCAGCAGACCCGTGACAGGGGGGTCCGGGGCCAACGTCCTGACTTTC
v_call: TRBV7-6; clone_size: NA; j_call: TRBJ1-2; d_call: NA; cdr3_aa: CASSSSGSRNYGYTF; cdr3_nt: TGTGCCAGCAGCTCCTCAGGTTCCCGAAACTATGGCTACACCTTC
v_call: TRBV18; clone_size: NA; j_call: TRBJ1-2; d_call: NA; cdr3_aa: CASSPSTGAYSNYGYTF; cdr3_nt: TGTGCCAGCTCACCTTCGACAGGAGCTTACTCAAACTATGGCTACACCTTC
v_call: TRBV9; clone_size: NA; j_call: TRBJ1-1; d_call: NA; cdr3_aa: CASSVGLGRGTEAFF; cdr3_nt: TGTGCCAGCAGCGTAGGTCTAGGCAGGGGCACTGAAGCTTTCTTT
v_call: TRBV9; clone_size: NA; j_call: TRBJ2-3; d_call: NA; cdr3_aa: CASSVGTPDTQYF; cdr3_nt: TGTGCCAGCAGCGTAGGGACTCCAGATACGCAGTATTTT
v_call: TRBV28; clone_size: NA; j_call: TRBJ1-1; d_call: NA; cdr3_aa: CASSLRQGLRVLTEAFF; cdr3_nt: TGTGCCAGCAGTTTAAGGCAGGGGCTCAGGGTGCTCACTGAAGCTTTCTTT
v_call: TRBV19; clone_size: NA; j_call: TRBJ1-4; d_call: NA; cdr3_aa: CASSTWTPINEKLFF; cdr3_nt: TGTGCCAGTAGTACCTGGACACCAATTAATGAAAAACTGTTTTTT
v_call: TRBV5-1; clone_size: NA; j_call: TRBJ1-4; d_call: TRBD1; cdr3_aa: CASSLAIGTANEKLFF; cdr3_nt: TGCGCCAGCAGCTTGGCCATCGGGACAGCTAATGAAAAACTGTTTTTT
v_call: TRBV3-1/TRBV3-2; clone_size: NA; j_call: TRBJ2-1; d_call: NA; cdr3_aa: CASTGEASGHNEQFF; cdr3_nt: TGTGCCAGCACAGGGGAGGCTAGCGGACACAATGAGCAGTTCTTC
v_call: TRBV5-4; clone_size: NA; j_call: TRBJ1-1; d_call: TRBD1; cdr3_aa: CASSRTGVGTEAFF; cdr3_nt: TGTGCCAGCTCCCGGACAGGGGTAGGTACTGAAGCTTTCTTT
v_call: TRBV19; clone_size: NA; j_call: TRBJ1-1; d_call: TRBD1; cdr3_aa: CASNTGTVEAFF; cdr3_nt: TGTGCCAGTAATACCGGGACAGTTGAAGCTTTCTTT
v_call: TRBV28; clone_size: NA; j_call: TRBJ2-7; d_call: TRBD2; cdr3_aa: CAARGGPGYEQYF; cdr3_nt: TGTGCTGCCCGCGGGGGGCCAGGCTACGAGCAGTACTTC
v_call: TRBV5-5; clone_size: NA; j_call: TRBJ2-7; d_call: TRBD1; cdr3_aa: CASSPAQDRTAYEQYF; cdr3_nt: TGTGCCAGCAGCCCAGCACAGGACAGGACCGCCTACGAGCAGTACTTC
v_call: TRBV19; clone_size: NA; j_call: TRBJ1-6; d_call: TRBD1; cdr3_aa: CASSIAGTGLNSPLHF; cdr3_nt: TGTGCCAGTAGTATCGCTGGGACAGGTCTTAATTCACCCCTCCACTTT
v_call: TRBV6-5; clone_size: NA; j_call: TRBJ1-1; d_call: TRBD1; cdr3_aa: CASTTGQGTEAFF; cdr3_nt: TGTGCCAGCACCACGGGACAGGGGACTGAAGCTTTCTTT
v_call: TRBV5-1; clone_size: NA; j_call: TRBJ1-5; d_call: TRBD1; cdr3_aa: CASRATGNSNQPQHF; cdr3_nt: TGCGCCAGCAGGGCGACAGGGAATAGCAATCAGCCCCAGCATTTT
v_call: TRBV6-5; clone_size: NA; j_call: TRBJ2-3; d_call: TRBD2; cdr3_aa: CASGLAGAVTDTQYF; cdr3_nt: TGTGCCAGTGGTCTAGCGGGGGCCGTCACAGATACGCAGTATTTT
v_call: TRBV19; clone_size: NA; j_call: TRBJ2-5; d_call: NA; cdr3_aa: CASSIGRRGDSQETQYF; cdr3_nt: TGTGCCAGTAGTATAGGTCGACGGGGTGACTCCCAAGAGACCCAGTACTTC
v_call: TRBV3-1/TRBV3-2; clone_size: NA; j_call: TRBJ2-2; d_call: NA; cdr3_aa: CASSQEPGTNTGELFF; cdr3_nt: TGTGCCAGCAGCCAAGAGCCGGGGACGAACACCGGGGAGCTGTTTTTT
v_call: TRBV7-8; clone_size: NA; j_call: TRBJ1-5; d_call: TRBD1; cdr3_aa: CASSPRQGTNQPQHF; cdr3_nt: TGTGCCAGCAGCCCCAGACAGGGGACAAATCAGCCCCAGCATTTT
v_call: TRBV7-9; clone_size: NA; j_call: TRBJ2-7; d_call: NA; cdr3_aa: CASSPRDYEQYF; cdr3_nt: TGTGCCAGCAGCCCCCGGGACTACGAGCAGTACTTC
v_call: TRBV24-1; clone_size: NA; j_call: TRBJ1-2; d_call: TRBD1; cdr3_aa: CAPTGAQGMIYGYTF; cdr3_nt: TGTGCCCCAACGGGTGCACAGGGGATGATCTATGGCTACACCTTC
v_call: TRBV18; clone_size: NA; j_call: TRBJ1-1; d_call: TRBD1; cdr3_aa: CASSPMKTGGTEAFF; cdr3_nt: TGTGCCAGCTCACCAATGAAGACAGGGGGTACTGAAGCTTTCTTT
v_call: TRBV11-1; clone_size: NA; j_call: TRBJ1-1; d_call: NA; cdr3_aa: CASSLGPAGTEAFF; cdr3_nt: TGTGCCAGCAGCTTAGGCCCGGCGGGCACTGAAGCTTTCTTT
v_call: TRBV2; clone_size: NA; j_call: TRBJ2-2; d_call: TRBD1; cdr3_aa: CASRNSGGAGTGELFF; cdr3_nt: TGTGCCAGCAGAAACTCAGGGGGCGCAGGGACCGGGGAGCTGTTTTTT
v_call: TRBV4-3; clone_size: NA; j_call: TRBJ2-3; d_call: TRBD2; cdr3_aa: CASSQMTSGGGDTQYF; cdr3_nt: TGCGCCAGCAGCCAAATGACTAGCGGGGGGGGCGATACGCAGTATTTT
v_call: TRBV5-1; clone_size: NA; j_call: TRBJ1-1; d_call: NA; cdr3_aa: CASSLVGVNTEAFF; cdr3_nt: TGCGCCAGCAGCTTGGTAGGAGTGAACACTGAAGCTTTCTTT